These 28 T cell receptor beta chains share one sample of origin, sequenced in a study of T-cell memory formation after mild COVID-19. TCRdb redid the calling of the 5' RACE reads with MiXCR, one entry per CDR3 protein. The sample yields 150,000 or so distinct CDR3 sequences, roughly 30% seen once. The specimen was PBMCs or a T cell subset sorted from them (not recorded which). These TCRs come from an adult woman who had mild COVID-19 (a few samples of this study predate the infection). Cell type and time point are not known.

This clonotype has ten or more counts. The chain uses TRBV9 and TRBJ2-1; TRBD2 matches 7 bases. The CDR3 is made up of 14 amino acids. CDR1 is SGDLS, CDR2 YYNGEE, per germline. Germline trimming cut 4 bases from V and 9 bases from J; bases unmatched to any gene: 10. Here the CDR3 reads CASSPIERGLEQFF. The DNA of the CDR3 is TGTGCCAGCAGCCCCATCGAGCGGGGTCTTGAGCAGTTCTTC.

In its sample, this clonotype was seen a few times. The chain has TRBV12-3 or TRBV12-4 and TRBJ1-1; D not certain. This CDR3 has 18 residues. Between the trimmed V and J ends, which lost 3 bases and 1 base, there was a span of 21 bases. The chain's CDR3 is CASSLGVNPAKPNTEAFF. The CDR3 DNA is TGTGCCAGCAGTTTGGGCGTCAATCCGGCCAAGCCGAACACTGAAGCTTTCTTT.

J is TRBJ2-7 and V is TRBV29-1, with no clear D. V gave up 6 bases and J gave up 3 bases, with 9 bases separating them. The CDR3 totals 11 residues. Germline V gives CDR1 SQVTM, CDR2 ANQGSEA. The CDR3 DNA follows: TGCAGCGTCGCCGCAGGCTACGAGCAGTACTTC. Translation: CSVAAGYEQYF.

The chain combines TRBV7-9 with TRBJ2-5, with D unclear. CDR3 length: 14 amino acids. The germline V gene has CDR1 SEHNR and CDR2 FQNEAQ (reference sequence). V was trimmed by 0 bases and J by 5 bases, leaving 10 bases between them. Here the CDR3 DNA reads TGTGCCAGCAGCTTAGCGCTGACGATCGAGACCCAGTACTTC. This encodes CASSLALTIETQYF.

The chain has TRBV20-1 and TRBJ2-2; TRBD2 aligns across 9 bases. V dropped 3 bases and J dropped 6; count of bases not matched to a gene: 5. The CDR3 runs 14 residues. Germline V gene lookup returns CDR1 DFQATT and CDR2 SNEGSKA (reference sequence). The CDR3 protein is CSARSAGGPGELFF. The CDR3 DNA reads TGCAGTGCTAGGTCCGCGGGAGGGCCCGGGGAGCTGTTTTTT.

This clonotype was seen a handful of times. V gene TRBV9 combines with J gene TRBJ1-2, with D hard to call. The CDR3 consists of 12 residues. Germline V lookup: CDR1 SGDLS, CDR2 YYNGEE. The V gene lost 3 bases and the J gene lost 2 bases, with 5 bases spanning the gap. CDR3 residues: CASSALNYGYTF. CDR3 DNA: TGTGCCAGCAGCGCCTTGAACTATGGCTACACCTTC.

The V gene is TRBV7-9, the J gene TRBJ2-3; 8 nucleotides agree with TRBD1. Germline CDR1 SEHNR, CDR2 FQNEAQ (reference sequence). V lost 5 bases to trimming and J lost 1 base; unmatched junction nucleotides: 8. This CDR3 has 16 residues. The CDR3 sequence is CASSTATGVGTDTQYF. CDR3 DNA sequence: TGTGCCAGCAGCACAGCGACAGGGGTCGGCACAGATACGCAGTATTTT.

The chain uses TRBV7-9 and TRBJ2-5; D call uncertain. From germline, CDR1 is SEHNR and CDR2 FQNEAQ (reference sequence). The CDR3 contains 13 residues. V lost 4 bases, J lost 4 bases, and 10 bases lay in between. CDR3 loop: CASSSGRLETQYF. CDR3 nucleotide sequence: TGTGCCAGCAGCTCCGGACGCCTAGAGACCCAGTACTTC.

The chain links TRBV9 to TRBJ2-2; D remains ambiguous. Germline lookup yields CDR1 SGDLS and CDR2 YYNGEE. V dropped 0 bases and J dropped 3 bases, with 6 bases sitting between them. The CDR3 has 14 residues. In DNA, the CDR3 is TGTGCCAGCAGCGTAGGGCAGCACACCGGGGAGCTGTTTTTT. This encodes CASSVGQHTGELFF.

The sample holds a few counts of this clonotype. This rearrangement joins TRBV9 to TRBJ2-1; D tentatively reads TRBD1 or TRBD2 (6 bases each). Germline assignment: CDR1 SGDLS and CDR2 YYNGEE. The CDR3 consists of 15 residues. Trimming took off 0 bases at V and 7 bases at J, with 14 bases between the two ends. CDR3 DNA: TGTGCCAGCAGCGTAGAAGGGGGGCAAGCGAATGAGCAGTTCTTC. This translates into CASSVEGGQANEQFF.

The rearrangement uses TRBV7-9 and TRBJ1-2, with TRBD1 identical over 8 bases. This CDR3 region has 16 residues. The trim removed 5 bases at V and 4 bases at J, leaving 12 bases unmatched. Germline V lookup: CDR1 SEHNR, CDR2 FQNEAQ (reference sequence). CDR3 nucleotides: TGTGCCAGCAGCCCCAAGGACAGGGTACAGTCCTATGGCTACACCTTC. Encoded protein: CASSPKDRVQSYGYTF.

The chain joins TRBV5-1 to TRBJ2-6; D gene unclear. The CDR3 runs 16 residues. With 4 bases removed from V and 0 bases from J, the gap between germline ends came to 11 bases. CDR1 SGHRS and CDR2 YFSETQ come from the germline V gene. The CDR3 protein is CASSHGRRSGANVLTF. The DNA of the CDR3 is TGCGCCAGCAGCCATGGCCGGCGCTCTGGGGCCAACGTCCTGACTTTC.

The CDR3 nucleotides are TGTGCCAGCAGCTCAGGGGCCTTAGCGGGAGTAGACGGGGAGCTGTTTTTT. It is translated as CASSSGALAGVDGELFF. This sequence joins TRBV7-2 and TRBJ2-2, with 9 nucleotides matching TRBD2. There are 17 residues in the CDR3. J was trimmed by 7 bases and V by 4 bases; bases with no gene match: 13. Germline V gene sequence: CDR1 SGHTA, CDR2 FQGNSA.

J is TRBJ2-3 and V is TRBV6-1; 12 bases are a match to TRBD1. V was clipped by 3 bases and J by 7 bases; unmatched bases: 2. Germline CDR1 reads MNHNS; CDR2 reads SASEGT. The CDR3 contains 14 residues. CDR3 bases: TGTGCCAGCAGTGAGGGACAGGGGGCGCATACGCAGTATTTT. This encodes CASSEGQGAHTQYF.

CDR3 region: CSARDLMGGDRPYEQYF. CDR3 in DNA: TGCAGTGCTAGAGATCTCATGGGGGGGGACAGACCCTACGAGCAGTACTTC. The rearrangement joins TRBV20-1 to TRBJ2-7; either TRBD1 or TRBD2 may fit D (7 bases each). Germline V gene sequence: CDR1 DFQATT, CDR2 SNEGSKA (reference sequence). The CDR3 length is 17 residues. V gave up 0 bases and J gave up 2 bases, with 20 bases separating them.

The chain combines TRBV20-1 with TRBJ1-5, with 9 bases identical to TRBD1. V gave up 7 bases and J gave up 6 bases; unmatched junction bases: 7. Per germline, CDR1 DFQATT and CDR2 SNEGSKA (reference sequence). The CDR3 runs 13 residues. CDR3 bases: TGCAGTGGGACAGGGGTAGTGGGTCAGCCCCAGCATTTT. Encoded protein: CSGTGVVGQPQHF.

This chain uses TRBV7-2 with TRBJ2-3, with a weak D call TRBD2 (5 bases). The V gene lost 5 bases and the J gene lost 6 bases, with 12 bases spanning the gap. Germline CDR1 SGHTA, CDR2 FQGNSA. The CDR3 totals 13 residues. This CDR3 is CASSGSHQDTQYF. For the CDR3, the DNA is TGTGCCAGCAGCGGGAGCCATCAGGATACGCAGTATTTT.

The J gene is TRBJ2-1, the V gene TRBV24-1; D is unclear. Between the trimmed V and J ends, which lost 2 bases and 3 bases, there was a span of 4 bases. This CDR3 is 13 amino acids long. CDR1 is KGHDR, CDR2 SFDVKD, per germline. The CDR3 is CATSDSDYNEQFF. The CDR3 DNA follows: TGTGCCACCAGTGATTCAGACTACAATGAGCAGTTCTTC.

The gene calls are TRBV5-1 and TRBJ2-1; TRBD2 matches 12 bases. The J segment lost 7 bases and the V segment lost 5 bases, leaving 10 bases of the junction unmatched. Germline V lookup: CDR1 SGHRS, CDR2 YFSETQ. The CDR3 contains 16 residues. The CDR3, as DNA: TGCGCCAGCAGTCCCTTGACTAGCGGGAGAAATAATGAGCAGTTCTTC. Amino acids: CASSPLTSGRNNEQFF.

The chain is built from TRBV4-1 and TRBJ1-1; D perhaps matches TRBD1 (5 bases). The CDR3 contains 14 residues. Germline V CDR1 and CDR2: MGHRA, YSYEKL. Trimming removed 4 bases from V and 7 bases from J, with 16 bases in between. The CDR3 bases are TGCGCCAGCAGCCTCCCCCCGGGGCGTAATGAAGCTTTCTTT. This codes for CASSLPPGRNEAFF.

The chain employs TRBV7-9 and TRBJ2-7, with unresolved D. CDR3 length: 18 residues. Trimming took off 4 bases at V and 2 bases at J, with 24 bases between the two ends. From germline, CDR1 is SEHNR and CDR2 FQNEAQ (reference sequence). This chain's CDR3 is CASSSTGGNPPRPYEQYF. The CDR3 nucleotides are TGTGCCAGCAGCTCGACTGGCGGAAACCCCCCGCGGCCCTACGAGCAGTACTTC.

The chain carries TRBV15 and TRBJ2-3; 11 nucleotides match TRBD2. V shed 1 base, J shed 8 bases, and the junction held 8 bases outside the gene matches. Germline assignment: CDR1 LNHNV and CDR2 YYDKDF (reference sequence). This CDR3 is 16 amino acids long. The CDR3 sequence is CATSRGLAGGESTQYF. In nucleotides, the CDR3 is TGTGCCACCAGCAGAGGGTTAGCGGGGGGGGAGAGTACGCAGTATTTT.

The chain has TRBV27 and TRBJ2-3, with 11 positions matching TRBD2. CDR3 size: 15 residues. V was clipped by 7 bases and J by 3 bases; unmatched bases: 6. Germline assignment: CDR1 MNHEY and CDR2 SMNVEV (reference sequence). CDR3 region: CASTRLAGFTDTQYF. For the CDR3, the DNA is TGTGCCAGCACTCGACTAGCGGGATTTACAGATACGCAGTATTTT.

The gene calls are TRBV5-1 and TRBJ1-5; a weak D match, TRBD1 (6 bases). CDR3 length equals 16 residues. Germline V lookup: CDR1 SGHRS, CDR2 YFSETQ. V was pared by 4 bases and J by 6 bases, with 20 bases between. CDR3 DNA: TGCGCCAGCAGCCCCCTGGCCACGGGGGCCGGTCAGCCCCAGCATTTT. Amino acid sequence: CASSPLATGAGQPQHF.

The rearrangement joins TRBV9 to TRBJ2-3, with 8 bases that match TRBD2. J lost 4 bases, V lost 0 bases, and 4 bases had no gene match. Germline-derived CDR1 and CDR2 are SGDLS and YYNGEE. This CDR3 contains 15 residues. CDR3 nucleotide sequence: TGTGCCAGCAGCGTAGCCGGGGGGGCTGCAGATACGCAGTATTTT. Protein sequence: CASSVAGGAADTQYF.

The rearrangement uses TRBV19 and TRBJ1-3; D remains unclear. The V gene's germline CDR1 is LNHDA and CDR2 SQIVND (reference sequence). There are 13 residues in the CDR3. Trimming took 5 bases from V and 4 from J, leaving 9 bases between them. Written as DNA, the CDR3 is TGTGCCAGTAGTTCCTGGATCGGAAACACCATATATTTT. Translated: CASSSWIGNTIYF.

V gene TRBV2 combines with J gene TRBJ2-2; the match to TRBD1 covers 8 bases. The V gene's germline CDR1 is SNHLY and CDR2 FYNNEI. Trimming cost V 3 bases and J 2 bases; bases outside gene matches: 5. CDR3 size: 16 residues. CDR3 coding DNA: TGTGCCAGCAGTGACCCGGACAGGGTAAACACCGGGGAGCTGTTTTTT. This gives the protein CASSDPDRVNTGELFF.

The J gene is TRBJ1-5, the V gene TRBV20-1, with D possibly matching TRBD1 (5 bases). The V gene lost 6 bases and the J gene lost 0 bases, with 21 bases spanning the gap. The CDR3 has 17 amino acids. CDR1 and CDR2 from the germline V gene are DFQATT and SNEGSKA (reference sequence). The CDR3 DNA follows: TGCAGTGCAAACAATGGGGCGGCTAGAGGTAGCAATCAGCCCCAGCATTTT. Translating gives CSANNGAARGSNQPQHF.